The present T cell receptor beta chain was sequenced within a study of PD-L1 blockade in urothelial cancer. For the study at large: Male sex and bladder-origin urothelial cancer were recorded for about 90% of the roughly 29 patients. Samples of blood were analyzed 3 weeks (second dose) and 6 weeks after treatment start. A median around 150,000 T cells were found in blood samples. Overall study findings and caveats: In blood sampled pretreatment, TCR clonality below the median predicted better survival.

The table came from immunoSEQ multiplex PCR; TCRdb's copy has only in-frame clones and leaves some out. The sample yields more than 45,000 clones, almost 85% seen once. In this sample, this clone turned up a few times. The antigen remains undetermined. Germline and junction disagree at one end, which may indicate a read error. The CDR3 runs 11 residues. Germline CDR1 and CDR2: MNHNY and SVGAGI (reference sequence). J is TRBJ2-1 and V is TRBV6-6, with TRBD2 identical over 9 bases. The sample in question was PBMCs, obtained around atezolizumab (anti-PD-L1) treatment. This clonotype was obtained from an older man with urothelial cancer. The CDR3 nucleotides read TGTGCCAGCAGGGAGACTAGCGGCTCCCTCTTC. This encodes CASRETSGSLF.